A single T cell receptor (beta chain) is shown here with its context. The antigen remains unidentified. The entry originates in a study of siplizumab effects on memory and regulatory T cells. The study's findings and limits: The study found that mappable alloreactive CD4+ clones averaged about 70% Treg-derived with siplizumab and approximately 28% in controls. Both greater diversity than memory cells and a major contribution to the alloresponse seemed to characterize naive T cells.

Looked up from germline, CDR1 is PRHDT and CDR2 is FYEKMQ (reference sequence). The V segment lost 6 bases and the J segment 1 base; nucleotides outside the gene matches: 11. The CDR3 contains 16 residues. Profiled with immunoSEQ multiplex PCR; TCRdb holds only in-frame clones, not every one. The profile shows more than 95,000 clones, roughly 92% of them singletons. The clonotype originates from a human donor in good health. The sequenced sample was Tregs sorted from blood. V gene TRBV13 combines with J gene TRBJ1-2; 7 bases are a match to TRBD1. CDR3 in amino acids: CASSFGQELINYGYTF. In DNA, the CDR3 is TGTGCCAGCAGTTTCGGACAGGAGCTAATTAACTATGGCTACACCTTC.